Listed here are 16 T cell receptor beta chains from one sample, sequenced in a study of T cell responses to AZD1222 COVID-19 vaccine (dated by TCRdb to the early 2020s). The library was made by the immunoSEQ multiplex PCR assay. Imported from immuneACCESS, the table was reduced by TCRdb to in-frame sequences with V and J called. These copies leave out some clones; in studies compared against another copy, an unresolved V gene accounts for under half, and the cause of the remainder is not known. This sample comprises over 110,000 clones, under 95% of them detected only once. The ten top clones hold approximately 5% of the sample. The time point label, read with the paper, signifies: baseline before first vaccination. The sequencing used peripheral blood, collected on day 0 of AZD1222 vaccination. The receptors come from an adult in good health.

This clone showed up just once. The genes are TRBV7-9 and TRBJ2-7; perhaps TRBD2 as D (7 bases). Germline values: CDR1 SEHNR, CDR2 FQNEAQ (reference sequence). Trimming took 5 bases from V and 3 from J, leaving 17 bases between them. CDR3 size: 15 residues. The CDR3 DNA reads as TGTGCCAGCAGCAATCAAGGGGGGGTAAACTACGAGCAGTACTTC. This encodes CASSNQGGVNYEQYF.

The chain carries TRBV29-1 and TRBJ2-7; the D gene could be TRBD1 or TRBD2 (5 bases each). The CDR3 runs to 11 residues. Per germline, CDR1 SQVTM and CDR2 ANQGSEA. V dropped 7 bases and J dropped 3 bases, with 10 bases sitting between them. As DNA, the CDR3 is TGCAGCGCCGGGGACCTCTACGAGCAGTACTTC. It translates to CSAGDLYEQYF.

This clone was observed once. J is TRBJ2-7 and V is TRBV5-6, with 9 bases identical to TRBD1. The V segment lost 3 bases and the J segment 9 bases; nucleotides outside the gene matches: 10. The CDR3 loop spans 14 amino acids. From germline, CDR1 is SGHDT and CDR2 YYEEEE. The DNA of the CDR3 is TGTGCCAGCAGCTATGGGACAGGGCTTGGTGTGCAGTACTTC. Translation gives CASSYGTGLGVQYF.

The rearrangement joins TRBV7-9 to TRBJ2-5; 9 bases align to TRBD1. V lost 3 bases, J lost 4 bases, and 3 bases stayed unmatched. Germline V gene sequence: CDR1 SEHNR, CDR2 FQNEAQ (reference sequence). This CDR3 is built from 14 residues. The CDR3 region has the DNA TGTGCCAGCAGCTTTGACAGGGGGGTAGAGACCCAGTACTTC. This gives the protein CASSFDRGVETQYF.

This clone was seen once. The rearrangement links TRBV11-1 to TRBJ2-7; no clear D gene. Germline V gene lookup returns CDR1 SGHAT and CDR2 FQDESV (reference sequence). The ends were cut back, 2 bases at V and 0 bases at J, with 11 bases in the middle. CDR3 length: 15 amino acids. CDR3 bases: TGTGCCAGCAGCTTAAGTCAGCTGAGCTCCTACGAGCAGTACTTC. Its protein product is CASSLSQLSSYEQYF.

The rearrangement uses TRBV9 and TRBJ2-3; 13 bases are a match to TRBD2. The CDR3 sequence is 16 residues long. Germline V gene lookup returns CDR1 SGDLS and CDR2 YYNGEE. J was trimmed by 6 bases and V by 4 bases; bases with no gene match: 8. The chain's CDR3 is CASSPRLAGGGDTQYF. CDR3 in DNA: TGTGCCAGCAGCCCGCGACTAGCGGGAGGCGGGGATACGCAGTATTTT.

The chain couples TRBV7-8 to TRBJ2-7; D ambiguous. The CDR3 runs 12 residues. V shed 1 base and J shed 6 bases, with 7 bases lying between them. Germline loops: CDR1 SGHVS, CDR2 FQNEAQ. As DNA, the CDR3 is TGTGCCAGCAGCTTAGTTATAGCCGAGCAGTACTTC. Protein product: CASSLVIAEQYF.

The CDR3 protein is CASSLTSGISYNEQFF. CDR3 DNA sequence: TGCGCCAGCAGCTTGACTAGCGGGATCTCCTACAATGAGCAGTTCTTC. The chain recombines TRBV5-1 with TRBJ2-1, with TRBD2 matching over 10 bases. CDR1 and CDR2 from the germline V gene are SGHRS and YFSETQ. V gave up 1 base and J gave up 0 bases; unmatched junction bases: 1. The CDR3 is made up of 16 amino acids.

This clone has a single count. The rearrangement links TRBV5-4 to TRBJ1-3; D unresolved. Germline CDR1 reads SGHNT; CDR2 reads YYREEE (reference sequence). V lost 0 bases and J 10 bases, leaving 5 bases between the germline ends. The CDR3 contains 11 residues. CDR3 sequence reads: CASSLGSTIYF. The CDR3 DNA is TGTGCCAGCAGCTTGGGTTCTACCATATATTTT.

This clone was found a few times. The V call is TRBV5-4, the J call TRBJ2-5, with D unclear. The V and J ends lost 4 bases and 1 base respectively, with 11 bases between them. The CDR3 is 14 residues long. CDR1 is SGHNT, CDR2 YYREEE, per germline (reference sequence). Here the CDR3 reads CASSPGGIQETQYF. For the CDR3, the DNA is TGTGCCAGCAGCCCGGGCGGTATCCAAGAGACCCAGTACTTC.

The chain recombines TRBV4-1 with TRBJ2-1; D is uncertain. The germline gives CDR1 MGHRA, CDR2 YSYEKL. Trimming removed 2 bases from V and 7 bases from J, with 9 bases in between. This CDR3 is built from 13 residues. As DNA, the CDR3 is TGCGCCAGCAGCCAAAACTCCTGGAATGAGCAGTTCTTC. This encodes CASSQNSWNEQFF.

The chain joins TRBV9 to TRBJ2-2, with 9 bases aligning to TRBD1. The germline gives CDR1 SGDLS, CDR2 YYNGEE. This CDR3 spans 16 amino acids. The J segment lost 1 base and the V segment lost 4 bases, leaving 5 bases of the junction unmatched. The CDR3 region has the DNA TGTGCCAGCAGCACACAGGGGGCGCTGAACACCGGGGAGCTGTTTTTT. This gives the protein CASSTQGALNTGELFF.

This chain joins TRBV4-3 and TRBJ2-2; D is unresolved. V shed 2 bases and J shed 4 bases, with 8 bases lying between them. The CDR3 length is 14 residues. Germline CDR1 is LGHNA and CDR2 is YSLEER. CDR3 amino acids: CASSQYQATGELFF. The CDR3 nucleotides are TGCGCCAGCAGCCAATATCAGGCCACCGGGGAGCTGTTTTTT.

The chain uses TRBV5-1 and TRBJ2-3; 10 bases match TRBD2. The CDR3 is made up of 15 amino acids. Germline loops: CDR1 SGHRS, CDR2 YFSETQ. The V segment lost 4 bases and the J segment 4 bases; nucleotides outside the gene matches: 6. This chain's CDR3 is CASSEREGPPDTQYF. DNA of the CDR3: TGCGCCAGCAGCGAGCGGGAGGGCCCTCCAGATACGCAGTATTTT.

This sequence joins TRBV5-4 and TRBJ2-5; the D gene could be TRBD1 or TRBD2 (5 bases each). Germline CDR1 and CDR2: SGHNT and YYREEE (reference sequence). The CDR3 consists of 14 residues. The ends were cut back, 7 bases at V and 3 bases at J, with 16 bases in the middle. CDR3 DNA sequence: TGTGCCAGCGGGCCAATCGGGACGGAAGAGACCCAGTACTTC. Its protein is CASGPIGTEETQYF. The full variable domain, rest sourced from reference TRBV5-4 and TRBJ2-5, is ETGVTQSPTHLIKTRGQQVTLRCSSQSGHNTVSWYQQALGQGPQFIFQYYREEENGRGNFPPRFSGLQFPNYSSELNVNALELDDSALYLCASGPIGTEETQYFGPGTRLLVL.

The V and J genes are TRBV7-2 and TRBJ2-7, with TRBD2 matching 9 bases. The CDR3 is 17 amino acids. Trimming took 5 bases from V and 5 from J; bases not matched to a gene: 16. Germline CDR1 SGHTA, CDR2 FQGNSA. The CDR3 protein is CASSNSWAGGPFNEQYF. DNA of the CDR3: TGTGCCAGCAGCAACTCTTGGGCGGGGGGGCCCTTCAACGAGCAGTACTTC.